Listed here are 21 T cell receptor beta chains from one sample, sequenced in a study of cytomegalovirus exposure and HLA in healthy donors. Use of 60 Vbeta and 13 Jbeta primers characterized the PCR. The table came from immunoSEQ multiplex PCR; TCRdb's copy has only in-frame clones and leaves some out. The repertoire consists of 150,000 or so clones, with roughly 74% occurring once and the leading ten covering around 3.2%. Sequencing input: PBMCs. Receptor source: a man aged 35-49 years in good health and CMV-seronegative.

The chain combines TRBV19 with TRBJ1-1; unclear D gene. The CDR3 has 13 amino acids. Germline V gene lookup returns CDR1 LNHDA and CDR2 SQIVND (reference sequence). V was trimmed by 7 bases and J by 0 bases, leaving 9 bases between them. In DNA form, the CDR3 reads TGTGCCAGTACCACAGATATGAACACTGAAGCTTTCTTT. This codes for CASTTDMNTEAFF.

This sequence joins TRBV7-2 and TRBJ2-3; D possibly corresponds to TRBD2 (6 bases). V was pared by 2 bases and J by 4 bases, with 10 bases between. Germline CDR1 and CDR2: SGHTA and FQGNSA. This CDR3 is built from 14 residues. The CDR3 nucleotides read TGTGCCAGCAGCTTATCACTAGCAGCAGATACGCAGTATTTT. Protein product: CASSLSLAADTQYF.

This chain joins TRBV9 and TRBJ2-5, with 10 bases identical to TRBD2. Germline values: CDR1 SGDLS, CDR2 YYNGEE. The CDR3 contains 17 residues. The ends lost 4 bases at V and 4 bases at J; junction bases unmatched: 13. Here the CDR3 DNA reads TGTGCCAGCAGCCCCCCACCATATAGCGGGGGGCCAGAGACCCAGTACTTC. Amino acids: CASSPPPYSGGPETQYF.

V and J are TRBV4-1 and TRBJ2-5, with 12 bases that match TRBD2. Per the germline V gene, CDR1 is MGHRA and CDR2 is YSYEKL. V shed 3 bases, J shed 9 bases, and the junction held 11 bases outside the gene matches. The CDR3 has 16 residues. The CDR3 spells CASSHLLAGGQRAQYF. The CDR3, as DNA: TGCGCCAGCAGCCACTTACTAGCGGGGGGCCAACGGGCCCAGTACTTC.

This clone was found a few times. The chain is built from TRBV28 and TRBJ1-3, with a weak D call TRBD1 (5 bases). V was cut by 4 bases and J by 8 bases, with 12 bases left in between. CDR1 is MDHEN and CDR2 is SYDVKM in the germline V gene. This CDR3 has 13 residues. CDR3 DNA sequence: TGTGCCAGCAGTTGGAGGGAAGGGGACACCATATATTTT. Amino acid sequence: CASSWREGDTIYF.

V usage is TRBV6-5 and J usage is TRBJ2-5, with 8 positions matching TRBD1. V lost 4 bases, J lost 11 bases, and 15 bases stayed unmatched. Germline V gene lookup returns CDR1 MNHEY and CDR2 SVGAGI. The CDR3 totals 15 residues. CDR3 coding DNA: TGTGCCAGCAGTTTCCAACTGGCAGGGGGCAGGGCGCAGTACTTC. Its translation is CASSFQLAGGRAQYF.

The gene calls are TRBV2 and TRBJ2-6; 7 bases are a match to TRBD1. CDR1 is SNHLY and CDR2 is FYNNEI in the germline V gene. V dropped 2 bases and J dropped 0; count of bases not matched to a gene: 7. CDR3 length: 18 amino acids. CDR3 residues: CASSETGQFLSGANVLTF. CDR3 coding DNA: TGTGCCAGCAGTGAAACGGGACAGTTCCTCTCTGGGGCCAACGTCCTGACTTTC. Variable domain in full (rest from reference TRBV2 and TRBJ2-6): EPEVTQTPSHQVTQMGQEVILRCVPISNHLYFYWYRQILGQKVEFLVSFYNNEISEKSEIFDDQFSVERPDGSNFTLKIRSTKLEDSAMYFCASSETGQFLSGANVLTFGAGSRLTVL.

The V and J genes are TRBV7-6 and TRBJ2-7, with D tentatively TRBD2 (6 bases). The length of the CDR3 is 13 residues. The V and J ends lost 4 bases and 4 bases respectively, with 11 bases between them. Germline assignment: CDR1 SGHVS and CDR2 FNYEAQ. The CDR3 DNA sequence: TGTGCCAGCAGCTCTAACCGGGGGTACGAGCAGTACTTC. It encodes CASSSNRGYEQYF.

The rearrangement joins TRBV27 to TRBJ2-2; perhaps TRBD2 as D (5 bases). Germline V gives CDR1 MNHEY, CDR2 SMNVEV (reference sequence). The CDR3 has 15 amino acids. V gave up 2 bases and J gave up 1 base, with 8 bases separating them. CDR3 in amino acids: CASSLGAGNTGELFF. For the CDR3, the DNA is TGTGCCAGCAGTTTAGGTGCGGGGAACACCGGGGAGCTGTTTTTT.

This clone was detected only a few times. The V and J genes are TRBV15 and TRBJ1-2; D is unclear. This CDR3 comprises 14 residues. V was clipped by 0 bases and J by 2 bases, with 7 bases between them. CDR1 is LNHNV, CDR2 YYDKDF, per germline (reference sequence). The CDR3, as DNA: TGTGCCACCAGCAGAGACCCGGTGAACTATGGCTACACCTTC. It yields the protein CATSRDPVNYGYTF.

The chain has TRBV6-5 and TRBJ2-3; 7 nucleotides align to TRBD2. Germline V gene lookup returns CDR1 MNHEY and CDR2 SVGAGI. This CDR3 is built from 16 residues. The junction had 11 bases not matched to a gene; V was cut back by 0 bases and J by 8 bases. The DNA of the CDR3 is TGTGCCAGCAGTTACTCGAAGCAGTTTCCGGGGGGTACGCAGTATTTT. This encodes CASSYSKQFPGGTQYF.

CDR3 nucleotides: TGTGCCAGCAGCTTGGGGATCCGGGACAGGGTGCGAGGCTACACCTTC. Translated: CASSLGIRDRVRGYTF. The V call is TRBV5-5, the J call TRBJ1-2, with 9 nucleotides matching TRBD1. CDR3 length equals 16 residues. Germline CDR1 reads SGHKS; CDR2 reads YYEKEE (reference sequence). V dropped 0 bases and J dropped 8; count of bases not matched to a gene: 11.

This clone was seen a few times. The J gene is TRBJ2-1, the V gene TRBV4-3, with 10 nucleotides matching TRBD2. The length of the CDR3 is 19 residues. The junction had 15 bases not matched to a gene; V was cut back by 2 bases and J by 5 bases. Germline V CDR1 and CDR2: LGHNA, YSLEER. CDR3 sequence (DNA): TGCGCCAGCAGCCAATATAAAGGGCTAGCGGGGGCTAGTGACAATGAGCAGTTCTTC. The encoded protein is CASSQYKGLAGASDNEQFF.

The chain employs TRBV7-3 and TRBJ2-3, with 12 bases that match TRBD1. The CDR3 spans 15 residues. CDR1 is SGHTA and CDR2 is FQGTGA in the germline V gene. V lost 8 bases and J lost 8; bases outside the gene matches: 11. The chain's CDR3 is CASGGQGALRGTQYF. The CDR3 DNA reads as TGTGCCAGCGGGGGACAGGGGGCGCTTCGGGGTACGCAGTATTTT.

The gene calls are TRBV7-2 and TRBJ1-2, with 9 positions matching TRBD1. Germline V CDR1 and CDR2: SGHTA, FQGNSA. The V segment lost 7 bases and the J segment 2 bases; nucleotides outside the gene matches: 5. This CDR3 is 14 amino acids long. CDR3 protein: CASNPGQGNYGYTF. CDR3 nucleotides: TGTGCCAGCAATCCGGGACAGGGAAACTATGGCTACACCTTC. Filled out from reference TRBV7-2 and TRBJ1-2, the complete variable domain reads GAGVSQSPSNKVTEKGKDVELRCDPISGHTALYWYRQSLGQGLEFLIYFQGNSAPDKSGLPSDRFSAERTGGSVSTLTIQRTQQEDSAVYLCASNPGQGNYGYTFGSGTRLTVV.

V is TRBV6-5 and J is TRBJ1-1; 7 nucleotides agree with TRBD1. CDR1 MNHEY and CDR2 SVGAGI come from the germline V gene. With V trimmed by 2 bases and J by 1 base, 1 base remained unmatched. The CDR3 spans 14 residues. The CDR3 DNA follows: TGTGCCAGCAGTTACGGGACAGAGAACACTGAAGCTTTCTTT. This encodes CASSYGTENTEAFF.

The chain uses TRBV7-2 and TRBJ1-2; D is possibly TRBD1 (6 bases). With 5 bases removed from V and 8 bases from J, the gap between germline ends came to 15 bases. The V gene's germline CDR1 is SGHTA and CDR2 FQGNSA. CDR3 size: 13 residues. CDR3 region: CASSARAGDGYTF. DNA of the CDR3: TGTGCCAGCAGCGCCCGGGCAGGGGACGGCTACACCTTC.

This clone was seen a handful of times. Written as DNA, the CDR3 is TGTGCCAGCAGTGAGGCGGGAACTATCTACGAGCAGTACTTC. It yields the protein CASSEAGTIYEQYF. The rearrangement joins TRBV25-1 to TRBJ2-7; perhaps TRBD2 as D (6 bases). V was cut by 3 bases and J by 3 bases, with 12 bases left in between. In germline, CDR1 is MGHDK, CDR2 SYGVNS. The CDR3 contains 14 residues.

The genes are TRBV29-1 and TRBJ1-2; D remains unclear. Germline V gene sequence: CDR1 SQVTM, CDR2 ANQGSEA. Trimming stripped 4 bases from V and 7 bases from J, with 10 bases between. This CDR3 is built from 11 residues. The chain's CDR3 is CSVGGKTGYTF. In DNA, the CDR3 is TGCAGCGTTGGAGGGAAGACTGGCTACACCTTC. The full variable domain, rest sourced from reference TRBV29-1 and TRBJ1-2, is SAVISQKPSRDICQRGTSLTIQCQVDSQVTMMFWYRQQPGQSLTLIATANQGSEATYESGFVIDKFPISRPNLTFSTLTVSNMSPEDSSIYLCSVGGKTGYTFGSGTRLTVV.

The chain combines TRBV5-1 with TRBJ1-2, with D possibly TRBD1 on 5 matching bases. Germline-derived CDR1 and CDR2 are SGHRS and YFSETQ. The V end was cut by 5 bases, the J end by 2 bases, with 13 bases between. The CDR3 runs 14 residues. The CDR3 protein is CASSETRVNYGYTF. The CDR3 bases are TGCGCCAGCAGTGAAACCAGGGTAAACTATGGCTACACCTTC.

V is TRBV27 and J is TRBJ2-1; D possibly corresponds to TRBD2 (5 bases). Germline V lookup: CDR1 MNHEY, CDR2 SMNVEV (reference sequence). The V and J ends lost 6 bases and 8 bases respectively, with 14 bases between them. The CDR3 runs to 13 residues. The CDR3 spells CASSPSEGDEQFF. The CDR3 bases are TGTGCCAGCAGCCCCAGTGAGGGTGATGAGCAGTTCTTC.